This TCR beta chain comes out of a study of blood T cells in healthy people across ages (dated by TCRdb to between 2015 and 2017). Regarding the research as a whole: Template switching captured roughly one uniquely barcoded TCR beta cDNA molecule per two T cells in model experiments. The study measured age-related changes in TCR beta repertoire diversity using deep sequencing normalized with unique cDNA molecular identifiers. The donors were split into four age groups: young (average 16 years), middle-aged (roughly 39), aged (approximately 59) and long-lived (roughly 77). To avoid experimental bias, donors of different ages were distributed randomly across sequencing lanes. Two additional independent replicas of 1 million unique cDNA reads from the same blood draw were analyzed for two donors (one aged 18 to 29 and one aged 80 or older). The investigation overall reported the following: Donor CMV infection status was unknown, potentially confounding age-related changes in expanded clonotypes. Observed TCR beta diversity per million T cells fell roughly linearly with age, and a significant reduction was already apparent by age roughly 41. Total diversity estimates from one million sequenced T cells were considered lower bounds and underestimates. Compared with the aged group, the long-lived group had more naive CD4+ T cells, fewer expanded clones and increased TCR diversity, suggesting age selection. There was a strong correlation between observed TCR beta diversity and the percentage of naive T cells measured by flow cytometry. Since profiling was done on bulk unsorted PBMCs, naive and antigen-experienced compartments could not be conclusively compared.

This clonotype turned up a few times. The specificity of this receptor is unknown. Base qualities are not recorded, but no much larger clone differs from it by a single base. To prepare the library, 5' RACE was applied. Reads for this sample came from an Illumina HiSeq 2500. A second PCR of about 6 to 11 cycles was performed with a sample-barcoded 5' primer and a J-beta primer mix. A unique molecular identifier was introduced onto each TCR beta cDNA molecule by a template-switch 5' adaptor carrying 12 random nucleotides. At least 2.5 million CDR3-containing paired-end reads were obtained from each sample. First-strand cDNA synthesis was performed from all RNA using the Mint cDNA synthesis kit, with priming by a TRBC-specific oligonucleotide. Following uracil-DNA glycosylase treatment, a first 18-cycle PCR with universal primers M1SS and BC2_uni_R was performed on all cDNA. Concerning the study's data processing: For normalization, 1 million high-quality reads, each with a distinct molecular identifier, were randomly selected from each sample. Reads sharing molecular identifiers were discarded rather than binned into consensus sequences. CDR3 identification, clonotype clustering and error correction used MiTCR with a Q25 quality threshold and the strictest error-elimination algorithm. A nonparametric unseen species model using Euler transformation provided a lower-bound estimate of total TCR beta diversity. TCRdb applied fastp at Q25 and MiXCR to the public reads, then kept only in-frame beta chains. Rows merge per CDR3 protein into single entries with the most common DNA and genes. The authors' filters were not applied to this entry. This sample lists roughly 500,000 distinct CDR3 sequences; 27% were detected once. The top ten clones comprise around 18% of the sample.

CDR1 LGHDT and CDR2 YNNKEL are derived from the germline V gene (reference sequence). From cysteine to phenylalanine, the CDR3 is 15 amino acids long. Only the CDR3 region is kept as DNA, spanning 45 bases read in frame from base 1. The trim is 1 base for V and 4 bases for J, with a gap of 10 bases between the germline ends. Systemically healthy Caucasian individuals from Russia, approximately 39 in total and aged about 6 to 100 years, were included as donors. Approximately 9 milliliters of peripheral blood were collected from each donor into EDTA-treated Vacutainer tubes. Ficoll-Paque density-gradient centrifugation was used to isolate PBMCs, with at least 7 million per sample. Total RNA, at least 6 micrograms per sample, was extracted from PBMCs with Trizol reagent. For every donor, flow cytometry on a PBMC aliquot measured the percentage of naive CD45RAhigh/CD27high T cells.

Rearrangement joined TRBV3-1 to TRBJ2-2; the D gene is not confidently resolved. This TCR was recovered from a woman aged 70-85 years in good health. The source material was blood. The bases read TGTGCCAGCAGCCAAGCTACGGGTTTCACCGGGGAGCTGTTTTTT. It specifies CASSQATGFTGELFF.